This TCR beta chain was captured in a study of neurological immune-mediated disorders. Study results and caveats: HTLV-1-associated myelopathy had the most TCR clonal expansion, while multiple sclerosis had the least, a level that fell below healthy controls. The repertoires of 18 of 34 multiple sclerosis patients fell into one related-CDR3 cluster (a possible signature) under phylogenetic grouping.

This clonotype has a count of ten or more. Its antigen is undetermined. This CDR3 is 14 amino acids long. V gave up 5 bases and J gave up 7 bases; unmatched junction bases: 6. Germline loops: CDR1 SGHVS, CDR2 FNYEAQ. The cDNA came from 5'RACE with 10-nucleotide random UMIs. TCRdb re-called the 5' RACE reads through MiXCR, storing one row per CDR3 protein. This sample has tens of thousands of distinct CDR3 sequences, with roughly 3% found just once. This chain joins TRBV7-6 and TRBJ1-2; TRBD1 matches at 11 bases. Sequenced material: PBMCs. This TCR came from a woman between 45 and 65 years old with multiple sclerosis. Written as DNA, the CDR3 is TGTGCCAGCAGCATCCGGACAGGGGGCGGTGGCTACACCTTC. This codes for CASSIRTGGGGYTF.